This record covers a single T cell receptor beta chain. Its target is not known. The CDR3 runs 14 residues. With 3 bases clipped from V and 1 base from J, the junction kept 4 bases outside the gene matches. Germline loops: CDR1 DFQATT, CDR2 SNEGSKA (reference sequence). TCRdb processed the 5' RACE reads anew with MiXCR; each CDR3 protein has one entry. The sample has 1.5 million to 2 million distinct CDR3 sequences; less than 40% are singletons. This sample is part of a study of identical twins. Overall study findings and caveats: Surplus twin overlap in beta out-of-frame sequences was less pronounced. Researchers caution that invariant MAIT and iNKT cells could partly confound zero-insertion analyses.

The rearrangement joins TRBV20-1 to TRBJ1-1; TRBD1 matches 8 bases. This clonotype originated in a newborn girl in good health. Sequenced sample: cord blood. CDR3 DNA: TGCAGTGCTAGCCTTCAGGGGGCGAACACTGAAGCTTTCTTT. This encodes CSASLQGANTEAFF.